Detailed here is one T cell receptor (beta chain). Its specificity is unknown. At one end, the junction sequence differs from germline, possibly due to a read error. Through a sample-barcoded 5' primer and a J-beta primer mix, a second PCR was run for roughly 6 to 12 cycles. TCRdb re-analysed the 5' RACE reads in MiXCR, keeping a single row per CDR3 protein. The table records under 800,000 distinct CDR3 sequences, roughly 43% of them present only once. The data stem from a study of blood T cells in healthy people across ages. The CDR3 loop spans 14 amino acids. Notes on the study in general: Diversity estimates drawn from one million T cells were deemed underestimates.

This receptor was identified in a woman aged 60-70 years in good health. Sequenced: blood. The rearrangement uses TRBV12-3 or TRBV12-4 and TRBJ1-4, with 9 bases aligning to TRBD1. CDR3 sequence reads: CASRRTGEGEKLLF. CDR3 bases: TGTGCCAGCAGGAGGACAGGGGAAGGTGAAAAACTGCTTTTT.